This entry lists 16 T cell receptor beta chains sequenced from one sample in a study of spatial heterogeneity in lung cancer. General study points: Tumoral mutation counts were tracked by counts of expanded intratumoral alpha and beta TCRs.

The time point is: sample taken at primary tumor resection. These receptors' antigens are unknown. TCRdb processed the 5' RACE reads anew with MiXCR; each CDR3 protein has one entry. The sample shows roughly 20,000 distinct CDR3 sequences, under 3.5% of them seen only once. The source material was lung tumor tissue, sampled at surgery. The receptor set was obtained from a male donor with early-stage non-small cell lung cancer.

This clonotype occurred many times. The chain is built from TRBV10-3 and TRBJ2-1; 11 nucleotides line up with TRBD2. Germline V gene sequence: CDR1 ENHRY, CDR2 SYGVKD. This CDR3 has 14 residues. V lost 7 bases to trimming and J lost 7 bases; unmatched junction nucleotides: 6. CDR3 residues: CAITGTSGGNEQFF. The CDR3 DNA is TGTGCCATCACGGGGACTAGCGGAGGAAATGAGCAGTTCTTC.

This clonotype was seen more than once but under ten times. The chain uses TRBV18 and TRBJ2-1; D gene ambiguous. The ends were cut back, 3 bases at V and 10 bases at J, with 7 bases in the middle. Germline V gives CDR1 KGHSH, CDR2 LQKENI. This CDR3 spans 11 amino acids. The CDR3 loop reads CASSPLSEQFF. The DNA for the CDR3 is TGTGCCAGCTCACCCCTCTCGGAGCAGTTCTTC.

This clonotype has at least ten counts. This chain connects TRBV3-1 to TRBJ2-7; possible D gene TRBD1, 6 bases. The CDR3 runs to 14 residues. Trimming left V 4 bases short and J 7 bases short, with 17 bases between. Germline lookup yields CDR1 LGHDT and CDR2 YNNKEL (reference sequence). The CDR3 bases are TGTGCCAGCAGCCTCGGACAGTTTTTGGGGGAGCAGTACTTC. Residues: CASSLGQFLGEQYF.

This clonotype was found many times. The chain joins TRBV6-6 to TRBJ2-2; possibly TRBD1 for D (5 bases). This CDR3 comprises 13 residues. In germline, CDR1 is MNHNY, CDR2 SVGAGI (reference sequence). The V and J ends lost 2 bases and 8 bases respectively, with 9 bases between them. The CDR3 nucleotides read TGTGCCAGCAGTTACGTCAGGGCAGGGGAGCTGTTTTTT. Protein: CASSYVRAGELFF.

This clonotype was counted ten times or more. The V and J genes are TRBV6-2 or TRBV6-3 and TRBJ2-1; the D gene could be TRBD1 or TRBD2 (6 bases each). The CDR3 is 15 amino acids. Germline V gene data show CDR1 as MNHEY and CDR2 as SVGEGT. V shed 4 bases and J shed 6 bases, with 16 bases lying between them. The CDR3 DNA sequence: TGTGCCAGCAGTTTGACAGGCGGGACCCGCAATGAGCAGTTCTTC. It translates to CASSLTGGTRNEQFF.

This clonotype was seen ten or more times. V gene TRBV11-1 combines with J gene TRBJ2-7; D unclear. The V end lost 5 bases, the J end lost 7 bases, and 15 bases lay between the germline ends. From germline, CDR1 is SGHAT and CDR2 FQDESV (reference sequence). The CDR3 consists of 13 residues. The CDR3 DNA is TGTGCCAGCAGCATCGTTCCGAGCTGGGAGCAGTACTTC. Translation: CASSIVPSWEQYF.

This clonotype was recorded many times. The chain employs TRBV28 and TRBJ1-2, with 7 bases identical to TRBD1. The germline V gene has CDR1 MDHEN and CDR2 SYDVKM. Unmatched junction bases numbered 4, after V lost 7 bases and J lost 5 bases. The CDR3 runs to 12 residues. The CDR3 nucleotides are TGTGCCAGCACCCTACAGGGGTATGGCTACACCTTC. It specifies CASTLQGYGYTF.

This clonotype was observed many times. The J gene is TRBJ2-1, the V gene TRBV5-6, with TRBD2 identical over 10 bases. In germline, CDR1 is SGHDT, CDR2 YYEEEE. The CDR3 sequence is 19 residues long. J lost 0 bases, V lost 0 bases, and 9 bases had no gene match. The CDR3 DNA reads TGTGCCAGCAGCTTGGCACTACTAGCGGGACTTCGCTCCTACAATGAGCAGTTCTTC. Its protein is CASSLALLAGLRSYNEQFF.

In this sample, this clonotype turned up many times. In DNA, the CDR3 is TGTGCCAGCAGCTTTGTGAGACAGGGCTTGAATCAGCCCCAGCATTTT. It is translated as CASSFVRQGLNQPQHF. The chain uses TRBV7-3 and TRBJ1-5; 7 bases align to TRBD1. CDR3 length equals 16 residues. Unmatched junction bases numbered 9, after V lost 3 bases and J lost 4 bases. The germline V gene encodes CDR1 SGHTA and CDR2 FQGTGA. Full variable domain (remainder filled in from reference TRBV7-3 and TRBJ1-5): GAGVSQTPSNKVTEKGKYVELRCDPISGHTALYWYRQSLGQGPEFLIYFQGTGAADDSGLPNDRFFAVRPEGSVSTLKIQRTERGDSAVYLCASSFVRQGLNQPQHFGDGTRLSIL.

This clonotype was recorded at least ten times. This chain joins TRBV24-1 and TRBJ1-5, with unresolved D. CDR1 KGHDR and CDR2 SFDVKD come from the germline V gene. CDR3 length: 14 amino acids. V lost 4 bases to trimming and J lost 2 bases, with 8 bases between them. This CDR3 is CATSDRVGNQPQHF. DNA for the CDR3: TGTGCCACCAGTGACCGGGTTGGCAATCAGCCCCAGCATTTT.

A few counts support this clonotype. The chain combines TRBV29-1 with TRBJ1-1; TRBD1 is a possible D gene (6 bases). Trimming removed 7 bases from V and 10 bases from J, with 19 bases in between. The germline V gene has CDR1 SQVTM and CDR2 ANQGSEA. There are 12 residues in the CDR3. This chain's CDR3 is CSAKVPQGRAFF. The CDR3 DNA reads as TGCAGCGCTAAAGTCCCACAGGGACGAGCTTTCTTT. Full variable domain (missing parts from reference TRBV29-1 and TRBJ1-1): SAVISQKPSRDICQRGTSLTIQCQVDSQVTMMFWYRQQPGQSLTLIATANQGSEATYESGFVIDKFPISRPNLTFSTLTVSNMSPEDSSIYLCSAKVPQGRAFFGQGTRLTVV.

The rearrangement links TRBV4-1 to TRBJ2-5; TRBD2 aligns across 8 bases. CDR1 MGHRA and CDR2 YSYEKL come from the germline V gene. The CDR3 length is 14 residues. The V gene end was trimmed by 8 bases and the J gene end by 2 bases; junction bases not matched to a gene: 7. The CDR3 reads CASQLAAVQETQYF. CDR3 nucleotide sequence: TGCGCCAGCCAACTAGCGGCGGTGCAAGAGACCCAGTACTTC.

This clonotype was detected many times. The chain recombines TRBV7-2 with TRBJ1-1; TRBD1 might be the D (6 bases). Per the germline V gene, CDR1 is SGHTA and CDR2 is FQGNSA. V was trimmed by 1 base and J by 11 bases, leaving 23 bases between them. This CDR3 has 16 residues. The CDR3 sequence: CASSLGPGGPVSAAFF. Written as DNA, the CDR3 is TGTGCCAGCAGCTTAGGCCCTGGGGGGCCTGTATCGGCGGCTTTCTTT.

This clonotype was found many times. The chain recombines TRBV28 with TRBJ1-5; 9 positions agree with TRBD1. The germline gives CDR1 MDHEN, CDR2 SYDVKM. The trim removed 6 bases at V and 7 bases at J, leaving 25 bases unmatched. The CDR3 is 20 residues long. The DNA of the CDR3 is TGTGCCAGCAGCTCATCGAACAGGGGGCGCGTAGGTCTTCCCCCCCAGCCCCAGCATTTT. It codes for CASSSSNRGRVGLPPQPQHF.

In its sample, this clonotype was seen many times. The chain recombines TRBV20-1 with TRBJ1-3, with D possibly TRBD1 on 5 matching bases. Germline V gene lookup returns CDR1 DFQATT and CDR2 SNEGSKA (reference sequence). The V end was cut by 6 bases, the J end by 8 bases, with 20 bases between. The CDR3 is made up of 14 amino acids. CDR3 loop: CSAARTGAGDTIYF. CDR3 sequence (DNA): TGCAGTGCAGCAAGGACGGGAGCGGGGGACACCATATATTTT.

This clonotype was recorded many times. The chain couples TRBV7-8 to TRBJ1-2, with unresolved D. Trimming cost V 5 bases and J 0 bases, with 13 bases left between them. In germline, CDR1 is SGHVS, CDR2 FQNEAQ. The CDR3 has 15 amino acids. DNA for the CDR3: TGTGCCAGCAGCCCGAAGACACCTACTAACTATGGCTACACCTTC. It is translated as CASSPKTPTNYGYTF.